The next 9 T cell receptor beta chains were all read from a single sample in a study of OX40 agonist ivuxolimab in advanced cancers. Here immunoSEQ multiplex PCR was the method, and the copy in TCRdb shows in-frame clones only, minus some. The data show tens of thousands of clones, with about 87% seen just once and 2% to 3% held by the top ten. The sample here was CD4+ or CD8+ T cells sorted from blood, taken in a trial of the OX40 agonist ivuxolimab. These receptors all come from an adult with an advanced solid tumor such as melanoma, head and neck, liver or kidney cancer.

The rearrangement links TRBV14 to TRBJ1-5, with D perhaps TRBD1 (6 bases). Trimming pared 3 bases from V and 5 bases from J, leaving 14 bases between. The germline CDR1 and CDR2 sequences are SGHDN and FVKESK. CDR3 length equals 15 residues. CDR3 amino acids: CASSQLGGADQPQHF. The CDR3 DNA is TGTGCCAGCAGCCAGCTAGGGGGGGCAGATCAGCCCCAGCATTTT.

J is TRBJ2-3 and V is TRBV4-3; tentatively, D is TRBD2 (6 bases). Germline assignment: CDR1 LGHNA and CDR2 YSLEER. With 4 bases removed from V and 5 bases from J, the gap between germline ends came to 13 bases. The CDR3 extends over 14 amino acids. The CDR3 here is CASSLRAGKDTQYF. The CDR3 DNA reads TGCGCCAGCAGCCTTCGGGCGGGGAAAGATACGCAGTATTTT.

J is TRBJ2-7 and V is TRBV5-3; TRBD1 aligns across 8 bases. TRBV5-3 is noted as an ORF with a role that remains uncertain. With 4 bases clipped from V and 4 bases from J, the junction kept 4 bases outside the gene matches. CDR3 size: 13 residues. The CDR3 DNA reads TGTGCCAGAAGCCGACAGGGGCGGTACGAGCAGTACGTC. It translates to CARSRQGRYEQYV.

The chain combines TRBV2 with TRBJ2-1; 7 positions match TRBD2. CDR1 SNHLY and CDR2 FYNNEI come from the germline V gene. V trimming: 4 bases; J trimming: 2 bases; junction bases outside the gene matches: 8. The CDR3 is 16 residues long. CDR3 DNA sequence: TGTGCCAGCAGTGCTCCCGGCCTAGCGGCCTACAATGAGCAGTTCTTC. Amino acid sequence: CASSAPGLAAYNEQFF.

This clone was recorded only once. V gene TRBV11-2 combines with J gene TRBJ2-3, with 12 bases identical to TRBD2. This CDR3 contains 18 residues. Trimming at V came to 0 bases and at J to 3 bases, leaving 7 bases not matched to a gene. CDR1 and CDR2 from the germline V gene are SGHAT and FQNNGV. The CDR3 is CASSLDLAGGSLTDTQYF. The CDR3 region has the DNA TGTGCCAGCAGCTTAGATCTAGCGGGGGGGTCATTGACAGATACGCAGTATTTT.

The rearrangement links TRBV10-1 to TRBJ1-1, with no clear D. Germline V gives CDR1 WNHNN, CDR2 SYGVQD (reference sequence). The V end was cut by 6 bases, the J end by 8 bases, with 10 bases between. The CDR3 sequence is 11 residues long. CDR3 loop: CASSLPREAFF. The CDR3 DNA follows: TGCGCCAGCAGCCTCCCGAGGGAAGCTTTCTTT.

Only one count was recorded for this clone. The junction shows a germline mismatch at one end, possibly a read error. The V gene is TRBV12-5, the J gene TRBJ1-2; 8 bases match TRBD1. The CDR3 is made up of 14 amino acids. Germline V gene data show CDR1 as LGHNT and CDR2 as FRNRAP. CDR3 residues: CASGLPGQDYGYTF. The CDR3 DNA reads as TGTGCTAGTGGTTTGCCGGGACAGGACTACGGCTACACCTTC.

This chain connects TRBV2 to TRBJ2-7, with D perhaps assigned TRBD1 or TRBD2 (7 bases each). The CDR3 length is 14 residues. With 6 bases removed from V and 3 bases from J, the gap between germline ends came to 15 bases. CDR1 is SNHLY and CDR2 is FYNNEI in the germline V gene. CDR3 residues: CASRQQGRDYEQYF. For the CDR3, the DNA is TGTGCCAGCAGGCAACAGGGGAGGGACTACGAGCAGTACTTC.

The chain employs TRBV7-2 and TRBJ2-7, with a possible D match to TRBD1 (6 bases). The germline gives CDR1 SGHTA, CDR2 FQGNSA. The CDR3 has 15 residues. V was cut by 1 base and J by 1 base, with 11 bases left in between. The CDR3 reads CASSLGQVVSYEQYF. Here the CDR3 DNA reads TGTGCCAGCAGCTTAGGACAGGTGGTTTCCTACGAGCAGTACTTC.